These 19 T cell receptor beta chains share one sample of origin, sequenced in a study of blood T cell repertoires in COVID-19. Sequencing used immunoSEQ multiplex PCR; TCRdb keeps in-frame clones, though not all of them. The data contain 200,000 to 250,000 clones, roughly 80% of them singletons. The sample consisted of peripheral blood. Every receptor here comes from a woman aged 60-75 years who had recovered from COVID-19.

The gene calls are TRBV24-1 and TRBJ2-7; 8 bases match TRBD2. The CDR3 runs 16 residues. V shed 4 bases and J 0 bases; nucleotides not matched to a gene: 7. Germline CDR1 KGHDR, CDR2 SFDVKD. This CDR3 reads CATSDPRLAISYEQYF. The CDR3 nucleotides are TGTGCCACCAGTGACCCTCGACTAGCGATCTCCTACGAGCAGTACTTC.

In its sample, this clone was seen many times. This sequence joins TRBV6-6 and TRBJ2-3, with 8 bases that match TRBD1. Germline V gives CDR1 MNHNY, CDR2 SVGAGI (reference sequence). This CDR3 has 13 amino acids. The trim removed 7 bases at V and 4 bases at J, leaving 4 bases unmatched. DNA of the CDR3: TGTGCCAGCAAAACAGGGGGTGCAGATACGCAGTATTTT. Translating gives CASKTGGADTQYF.

In its sample, this clone was seen once. The rearrangement links TRBV5-1 to TRBJ1-1; 8 nucleotides line up with TRBD1. The CDR3 sequence is 14 residues long. Germline V CDR1 and CDR2: SGHRS, YFSETQ. V lost 6 bases and J lost 7; bases outside the gene matches: 11. The CDR3 DNA follows: TGCGCCAGCACCACAGGGGGGCAGTCGAGTGAAGCTTTCTTT. Translated, it gives CASTTGGQSSEAFF.

The chain employs TRBV27 and TRBJ2-7; possible D gene TRBD2, 6 bases. This CDR3 region has 15 residues. V dropped 6 bases and J dropped 2 bases, with 17 bases sitting between them. CDR1 and CDR2 from the germline V gene are MNHEY and SMNVEV (reference sequence). CDR3 DNA: TGTGCCAGCAGCACCCGGGAGCTAGGGGCCTACGAGCAGTACTTC. This codes for CASSTRELGAYEQYF.

The rearrangement links TRBV5-6 to TRBJ2-1; 11 nucleotides line up with TRBD2. Losses at the gene ends were 5 bases for V and 6 bases for J; bases not matched to a gene: 4. Looked up from germline, CDR1 is SGHDT and CDR2 is YYEEEE. The CDR3 contains 14 residues. The CDR3 DNA is TGTGCCAGCAGGGACCTAGCGGGGGGCAATGAGCAGTTCTTC. Encoded protein: CASRDLAGGNEQFF. Full variable domain (rest looked up from reference TRBV5-6 and TRBJ2-1): DAGVTQSPTHLIKTRGQQVTLRCSPKSGHDTVSWYQQALGQGPQFIFQYYEEEERQRGNFPDRFSGHQFPNYSSELNVNALLLGDSALYLCASRDLAGGNEQFFGPGTRLTVL.

This clone has just one count. The chain uses TRBV2 and TRBJ2-7; 14 nucleotides agree with TRBD2. Trimming took 7 bases from V and 0 from J; bases not matched to a gene: 11. Germline assignment: CDR1 SNHLY and CDR2 FYNNEI. This CDR3 spans 18 amino acids. The CDR3 sequence is CASTDSGTSGRNSYEQYF. Here the CDR3 DNA reads TGTGCCAGCACCGATTCCGGGACTAGCGGGAGAAACTCCTACGAGCAGTACTTC.

The chain couples TRBV5-1 to TRBJ1-4; D gene unclear. The CDR3 spans 14 residues. Germline V gene data show CDR1 as SGHRS and CDR2 as YFSETQ. V shed 5 bases and J shed 6 bases, with 14 bases lying between them. In nucleotides, the CDR3 is TGCGCCAGCAGTCCGGGTGGGTCTGATGAAAAACTGTTTTTT. Translated: CASSPGGSDEKLFF.

The J gene is TRBJ2-7, the V gene TRBV18; the D gene is possibly TRBD1 (7 bases). CDR3 size: 14 residues. Germline V gene lookup returns CDR1 KGHSH and CDR2 LQKENI. Trimming stripped 4 bases from V and 6 bases from J, with 16 bases between. Here the CDR3 DNA reads TGTGCCAGCTCACTTTCGGGGACAGCGGGCGAGCAGTACTTC. Translating gives CASSLSGTAGEQYF.

This chain connects TRBV5-1 to TRBJ2-1; D possibly corresponds to TRBD1 (6 bases). Trimming removed 0 bases from V and 6 bases from J, with 10 bases in between. The CDR3 extends over 14 amino acids. Germline-derived CDR1 and CDR2 are SGHRS and YFSETQ. In nucleotides, the CDR3 is TGCGCCAGCAGCTTGGACAGGGTGGGCAATGAGCAGTTCTTC. This translates into CASSLDRVGNEQFF.

The chain has TRBV6-4 and TRBJ2-3, with D perhaps TRBD2 (6 bases). CDR1 is MRHNA, CDR2 SNTAGT, per germline. The ends were cut back, 8 bases at V and 3 bases at J, with 12 bases in the middle. The CDR3 runs 13 residues. This CDR3 reads CASSPEGTDTQYF. The CDR3 DNA sequence: TGTGCCAGCTCTCCGGAGGGGACAGATACGCAGTATTTT.

This rearrangement joins TRBV9 to TRBJ2-6, with D perhaps TRBD2 (5 bases). Germline values: CDR1 SGDLS, CDR2 YYNGEE. V lost 1 base and J 2 bases, leaving 16 bases between the germline ends. This CDR3 region has 18 residues. CDR3 in amino acids: CASSVYSGLRAGANVLTF. The CDR3 DNA sequence: TGTGCCAGCAGCGTATACTCGGGTCTGAGGGCTGGGGCCAACGTCCTGACTTTC.

The chain combines TRBV4-2 with TRBJ1-1; the D gene is possibly TRBD1 (5 bases). Germline CDR1 LGHNA, CDR2 YNFKEQ. This CDR3 is 14 amino acids long. Deletions cut 4 bases from V and 3 bases from J, with 12 bases between. CDR3 residues: CASSRPGGYTEAFF. CDR3 DNA: TGTGCCAGCAGCCGGCCCGGGGGGTACACTGAAGCTTTCTTT.

The genes are TRBV19 and TRBJ2-3; no reliable D call. The CDR3 length is 13 residues. V gave up 1 base and J gave up 4 bases, with 6 bases separating them. CDR1 is LNHDA and CDR2 is SQIVND in the germline V gene (reference sequence). The CDR3 sequence is CASSIGHSDTQYF. The CDR3 DNA reads TGTGCCAGTAGTATAGGTCATTCAGATACGCAGTATTTT.

The genes are TRBV5-1 and TRBJ1-1; perhaps TRBD1 as D (5 bases). Trimming cost V 0 bases and J 1 base, with 16 bases left between them. Germline V gene data show CDR1 as SGHRS and CDR2 as YFSETQ. This CDR3 region has 17 residues. The CDR3: CASSLGARAGSNTEAFF. The CDR3 coding sequence is TGCGCCAGCAGCTTGGGGGCCAGGGCAGGATCGAACACTGAAGCTTTCTTT.

The rearrangement uses TRBV5-8 and TRBJ1-3, with D unresolved. Germline values: CDR1 SGHTS, CDR2 YDEGEE. The CDR3 is 12 residues long. V was clipped by 2 bases and J by 4 bases, with 4 bases between them. The chain's CDR3 is CASSFSGNTIYF. In DNA, the CDR3 is TGTGCCAGCAGCTTTTCGGGAAACACCATATATTTT.

This clone has more than one count but fewer than ten. The genes are TRBV19 and TRBJ1-5; D remains unclear. Germline V CDR1 and CDR2: LNHDA, SQIVND (reference sequence). Trimming left V 0 bases short and J 7 bases short, with 10 bases between. CDR3 length: 14 residues. The CDR3 sequence: CASSIDAGRQPQHF. DNA of the CDR3: TGTGCCAGTAGTATAGATGCGGGTCGACAGCCCCAGCATTTT.

The chain joins TRBV5-1 to TRBJ2-5, with TRBD2 matching 14 bases. With V trimmed by 4 bases and J by 3 bases, 8 bases remained unmatched. The CDR3 spans 17 residues. Germline loops: CDR1 SGHRS, CDR2 YFSETQ. The CDR3 spells CASSPGLAGEGEETQYF. Here the CDR3 DNA reads TGCGCCAGCAGCCCGGGACTAGCGGGGGAGGGGGAAGAGACCCAGTACTTC.

The sample holds a few counts of this clone. Here the CDR3 DNA reads TGTGCCACCGGACAGGGTGGAAATAGCAATCAGCCCCAGCATTTT. Protein product: CATGQGGNSNQPQHF. This chain connects TRBV10-3 to TRBJ1-5; 8 nucleotides match TRBD1. CDR3 length: 15 amino acids. CDR1 is ENHRY and CDR2 is SYGVKD in the germline V gene. The junction had 8 bases not matched to a gene; V was cut back by 10 bases and J by 0 bases.

The rearrangement uses TRBV6-2 or TRBV6-3 and TRBJ2-7; D is possibly TRBD2 (7 bases). Trimming took 6 bases from V and 2 from J, leaving 17 bases between them. The V gene's germline CDR1 is MNHEY and CDR2 SVGEGT. The CDR3 extends over 15 amino acids. The chain's CDR3 is CASSFLGGPAYEQYF. The CDR3 DNA reads as TGTGCCAGCAGCTTCTTGGGGGGGCCCGCCTACGAGCAGTACTTC.